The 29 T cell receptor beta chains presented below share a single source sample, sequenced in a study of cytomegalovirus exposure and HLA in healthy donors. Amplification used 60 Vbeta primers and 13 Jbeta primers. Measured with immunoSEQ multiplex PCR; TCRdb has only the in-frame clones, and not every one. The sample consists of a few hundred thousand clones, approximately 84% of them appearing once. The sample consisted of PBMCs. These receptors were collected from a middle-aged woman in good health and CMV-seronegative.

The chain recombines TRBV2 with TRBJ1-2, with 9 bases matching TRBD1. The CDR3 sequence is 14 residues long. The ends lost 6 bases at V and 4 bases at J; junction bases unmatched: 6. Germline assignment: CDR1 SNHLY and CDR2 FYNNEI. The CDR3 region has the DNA TGTGCCAGCAGGCAACCGGGACAGGGCTATGGCTACACCTTC. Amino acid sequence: CASRQPGQGYGYTF.

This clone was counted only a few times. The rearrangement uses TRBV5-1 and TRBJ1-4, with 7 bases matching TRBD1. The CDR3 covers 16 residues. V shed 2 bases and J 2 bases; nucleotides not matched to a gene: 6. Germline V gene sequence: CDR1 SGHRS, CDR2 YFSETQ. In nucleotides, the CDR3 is TGCGCCAGCAGCTTCCTGCCGGGACAGACTAATGAAAAACTGTTTTTT. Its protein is CASSFLPGQTNEKLFF.

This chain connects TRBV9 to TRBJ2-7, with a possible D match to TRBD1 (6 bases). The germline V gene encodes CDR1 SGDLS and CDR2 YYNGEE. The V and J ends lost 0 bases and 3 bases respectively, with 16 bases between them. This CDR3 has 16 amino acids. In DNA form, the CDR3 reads TGTGCCAGCAGCGTAGGAAAAGCAGGGGCCTACTACGAGCAGTACTTC. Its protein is CASSVGKAGAYYEQYF. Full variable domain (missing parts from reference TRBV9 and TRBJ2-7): DSGVTQTPKHLITATGQRVTLRCSPRSGDLSVYWYQQSLDQGLQFLIQYYNGEERAKGNILERFSAQQFPDLHSELNLSSLELGDSALYFCASSVGKAGAYYEQYFGPGTRLTVT.

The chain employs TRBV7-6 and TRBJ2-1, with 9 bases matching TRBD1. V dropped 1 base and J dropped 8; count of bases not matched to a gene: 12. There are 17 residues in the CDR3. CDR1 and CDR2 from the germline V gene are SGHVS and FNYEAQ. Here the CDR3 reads CASSLVTPGQGNYEQFF. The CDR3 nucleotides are TGTGCCAGCAGCTTAGTTACCCCGGGACAGGGTAACTATGAGCAGTTCTTC. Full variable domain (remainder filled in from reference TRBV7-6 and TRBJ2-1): GAGVSQSPRYKVTKRGQDVALRCDPISGHVSLYWYRQALGQGPEFLTYFNYEAQQDKSGLPNDRFSAERPEGSISTLTIQRTEQRDSAMYRCASSLVTPGQGNYEQFFGPGTRLTVL.

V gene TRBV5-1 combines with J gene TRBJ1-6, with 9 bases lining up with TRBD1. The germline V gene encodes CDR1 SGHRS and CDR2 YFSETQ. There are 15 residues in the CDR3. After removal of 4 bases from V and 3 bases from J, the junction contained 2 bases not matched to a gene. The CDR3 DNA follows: TGCGCCAGCAGCCCGGGACAGGGCTATAATTCACCCCTCCACTTT. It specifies CASSPGQGYNSPLHF. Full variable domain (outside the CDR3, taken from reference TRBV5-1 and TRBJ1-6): KAGVTQTPRYLIKTRGQQVTLSCSPISGHRSVSWYQQTPGQGLQFLFEYFSETQRNKGNFPGRFSGRQFSNSRSEMNVSTLELGDSALYLCASSPGQGYNSPLHFGNGTRLTVT.

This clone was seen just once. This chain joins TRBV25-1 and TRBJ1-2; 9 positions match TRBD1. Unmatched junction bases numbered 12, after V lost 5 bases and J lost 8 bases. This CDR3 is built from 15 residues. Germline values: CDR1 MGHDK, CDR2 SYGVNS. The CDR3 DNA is TGTGCCAGCAGTACCAGGGACAGGGCCTGGAGGGGCTACACCTTC. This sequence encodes CASSTRDRAWRGYTF.

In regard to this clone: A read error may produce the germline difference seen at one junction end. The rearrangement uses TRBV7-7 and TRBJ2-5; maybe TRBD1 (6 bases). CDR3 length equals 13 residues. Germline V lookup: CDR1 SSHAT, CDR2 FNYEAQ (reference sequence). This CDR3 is CASSLTGPETQYF. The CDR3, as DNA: TGTGCTAGCAGCTTAACAGGGCCAGAGACCCAGTACTTC. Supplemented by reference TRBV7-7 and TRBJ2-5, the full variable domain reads GAGVSQSPRYKVTKRGQDVTLRCDPISSHATLYWYQQALGQGPEFLTYFNYEAQPDKSGLPSDRFSAERPEGSISTLTIQRTEQRDSAMYRCASSLTGPETQYFGPGTRLLVL.

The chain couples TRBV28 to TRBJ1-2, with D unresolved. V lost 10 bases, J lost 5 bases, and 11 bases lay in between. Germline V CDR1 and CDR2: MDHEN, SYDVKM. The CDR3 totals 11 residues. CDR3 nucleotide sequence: TGTGCCATAACTTCGGGGTATGGCTACACCTTC. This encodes CAITSGYGYTF.

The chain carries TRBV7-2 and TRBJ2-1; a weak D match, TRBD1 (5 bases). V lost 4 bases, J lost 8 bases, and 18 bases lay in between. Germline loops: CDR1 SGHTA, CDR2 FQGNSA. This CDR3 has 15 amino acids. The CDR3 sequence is CASSWLGRVMDEQFF. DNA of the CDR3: TGTGCCAGCAGCTGGCTAGGCAGGGTAATGGATGAGCAGTTCTTC.

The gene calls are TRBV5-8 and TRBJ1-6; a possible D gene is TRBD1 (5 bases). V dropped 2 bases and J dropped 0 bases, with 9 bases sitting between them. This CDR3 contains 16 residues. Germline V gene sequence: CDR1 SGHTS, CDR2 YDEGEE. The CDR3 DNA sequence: TGTGCCAGCAGCTTCGACAGCAGCTCCTATAATTCACCCCTCCACTTT. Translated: CASSFDSSSYNSPLHF.

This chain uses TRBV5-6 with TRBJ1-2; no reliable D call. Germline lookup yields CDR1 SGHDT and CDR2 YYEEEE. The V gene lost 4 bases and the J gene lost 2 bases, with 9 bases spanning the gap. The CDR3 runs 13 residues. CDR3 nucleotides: TGTGCCAGCAGCCCCGGAGAGAACTATGGCTACACCTTC. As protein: CASSPGENYGYTF.

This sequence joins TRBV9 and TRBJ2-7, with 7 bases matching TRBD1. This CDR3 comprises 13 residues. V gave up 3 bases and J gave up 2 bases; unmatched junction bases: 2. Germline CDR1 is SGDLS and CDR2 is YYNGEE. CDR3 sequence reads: CASSGTGAYEQYF. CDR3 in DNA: TGTGCCAGCAGCGGTACAGGGGCCTACGAGCAGTACTTC.

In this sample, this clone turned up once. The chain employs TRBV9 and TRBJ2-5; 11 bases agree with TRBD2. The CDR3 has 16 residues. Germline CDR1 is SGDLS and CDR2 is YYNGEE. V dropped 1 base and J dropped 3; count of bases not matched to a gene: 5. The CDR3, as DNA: TGTGCCAGCAGCGTAATGCCGACTAGCGGGGAAGAGACCCAGTACTTC. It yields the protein CASSVMPTSGEETQYF.

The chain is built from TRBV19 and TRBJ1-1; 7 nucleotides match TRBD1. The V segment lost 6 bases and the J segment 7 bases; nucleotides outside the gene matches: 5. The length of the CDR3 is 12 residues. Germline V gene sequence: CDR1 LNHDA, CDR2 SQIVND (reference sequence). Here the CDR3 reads CASRVQGLEAFF. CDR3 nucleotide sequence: TGTGCCAGTAGGGTACAGGGGCTTGAAGCTTTCTTT.

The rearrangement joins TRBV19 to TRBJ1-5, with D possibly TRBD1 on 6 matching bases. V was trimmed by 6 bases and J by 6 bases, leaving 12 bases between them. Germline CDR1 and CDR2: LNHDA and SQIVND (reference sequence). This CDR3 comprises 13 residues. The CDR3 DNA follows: TGTGCCAGTAGCACTACAGGGCGTCAGCCCCAGCATTTT. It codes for CASSTTGRQPQHF.

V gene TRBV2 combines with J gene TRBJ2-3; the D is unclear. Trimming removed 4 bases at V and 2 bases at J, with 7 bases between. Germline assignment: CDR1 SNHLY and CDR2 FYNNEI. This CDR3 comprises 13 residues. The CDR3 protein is CASSVETTDTQYF. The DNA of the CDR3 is TGTGCCAGCAGTGTGGAGACCACAGATACGCAGTATTTT.

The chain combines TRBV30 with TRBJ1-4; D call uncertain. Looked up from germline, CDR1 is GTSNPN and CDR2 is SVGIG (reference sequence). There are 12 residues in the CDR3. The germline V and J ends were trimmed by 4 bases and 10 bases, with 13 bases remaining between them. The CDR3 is CAWTPDLGKLFF. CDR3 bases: TGTGCCTGGACCCCCGATCTAGGAAAACTGTTTTTT.

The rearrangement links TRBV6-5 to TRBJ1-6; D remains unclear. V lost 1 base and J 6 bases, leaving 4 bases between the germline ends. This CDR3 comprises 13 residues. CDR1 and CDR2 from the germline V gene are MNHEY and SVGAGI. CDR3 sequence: CASSYYGNSPLHF. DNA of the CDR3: TGTGCCAGCAGTTACTACGGTAATTCACCCCTCCACTTT.

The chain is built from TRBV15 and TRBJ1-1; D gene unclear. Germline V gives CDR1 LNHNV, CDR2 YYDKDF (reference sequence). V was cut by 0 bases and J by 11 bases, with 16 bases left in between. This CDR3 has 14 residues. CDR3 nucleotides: TGTGCCACCAGCAGAGAGGGCCCCTCAGAGCGGGCTTTCTTT. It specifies CATSREGPSERAFF.

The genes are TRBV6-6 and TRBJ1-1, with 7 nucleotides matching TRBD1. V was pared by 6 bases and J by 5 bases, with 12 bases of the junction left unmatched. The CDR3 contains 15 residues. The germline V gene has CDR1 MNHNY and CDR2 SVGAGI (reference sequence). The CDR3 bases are TGTGCCAGCAGCCAAACCCAGGGGGTACGGACTGAAGCTTTCTTT. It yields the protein CASSQTQGVRTEAFF.

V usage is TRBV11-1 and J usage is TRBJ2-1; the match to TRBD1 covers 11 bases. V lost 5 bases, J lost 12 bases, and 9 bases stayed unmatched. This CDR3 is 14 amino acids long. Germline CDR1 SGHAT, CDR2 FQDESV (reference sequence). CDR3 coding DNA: TGTGCCAGCAGCCCCGGACAGGGGGCTTTCCGGCAGTTCTTC. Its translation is CASSPGQGAFRQFF.

CDR3 loop: CASSLDRVFYNEQFF. DNA of the CDR3: TGTGCCAGCAGCTTGGACAGGGTATTTTACAATGAGCAGTTCTTC. V is TRBV7-3 and J is TRBJ2-1, with 8 bases matching TRBD1. V was pared by 3 bases and J by 4 bases, with 5 bases of the junction left unmatched. The germline gives CDR1 SGHTA, CDR2 FQGTGA. This CDR3 has 15 amino acids.

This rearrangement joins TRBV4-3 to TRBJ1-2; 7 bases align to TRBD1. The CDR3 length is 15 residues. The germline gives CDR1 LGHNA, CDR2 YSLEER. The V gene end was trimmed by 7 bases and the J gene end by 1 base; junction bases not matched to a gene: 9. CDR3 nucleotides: TGCGCCAGCAATTATGACAGGGAAAATAACTATGGCTACACCTTC. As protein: CASNYDRENNYGYTF.

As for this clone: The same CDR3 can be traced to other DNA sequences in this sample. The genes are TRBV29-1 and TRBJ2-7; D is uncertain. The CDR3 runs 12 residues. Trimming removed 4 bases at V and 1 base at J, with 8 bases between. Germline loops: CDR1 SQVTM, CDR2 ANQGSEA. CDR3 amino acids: CSVGSGSYEQYF. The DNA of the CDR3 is TGCAGCGTTGGTTCAGGTTCCTACGAGCAGTACTTC.

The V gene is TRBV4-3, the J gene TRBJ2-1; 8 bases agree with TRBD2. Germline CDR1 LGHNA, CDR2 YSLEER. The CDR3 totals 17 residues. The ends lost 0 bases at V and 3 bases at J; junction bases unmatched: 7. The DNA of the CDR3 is TGCGCCAGCAGCCAAGATTACGCGGGGGGCCACTACAATGAGCAGTTCTTC. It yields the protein CASSQDYAGGHYNEQFF.

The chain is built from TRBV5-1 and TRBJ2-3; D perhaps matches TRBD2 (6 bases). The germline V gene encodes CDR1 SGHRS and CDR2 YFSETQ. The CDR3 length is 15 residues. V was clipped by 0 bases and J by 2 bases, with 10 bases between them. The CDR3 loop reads CASSLVADYTDTQYF. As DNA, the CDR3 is TGCGCCAGCAGCTTGGTAGCGGACTACACAGATACGCAGTATTTT.

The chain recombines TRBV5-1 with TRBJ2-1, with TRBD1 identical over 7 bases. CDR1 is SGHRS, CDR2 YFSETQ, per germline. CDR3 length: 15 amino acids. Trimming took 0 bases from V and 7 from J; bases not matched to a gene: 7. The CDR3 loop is CASSLGLQGSNEQFF. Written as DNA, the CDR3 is TGCGCCAGCAGCTTGGGGTTACAGGGGTCGAATGAGCAGTTCTTC.

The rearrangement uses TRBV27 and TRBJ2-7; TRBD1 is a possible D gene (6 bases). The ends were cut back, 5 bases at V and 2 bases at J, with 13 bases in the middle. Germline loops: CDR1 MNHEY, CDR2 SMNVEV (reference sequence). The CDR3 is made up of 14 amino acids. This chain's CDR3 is CASSLVQGTYEQYF. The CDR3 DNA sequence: TGTGCCAGCAGTCTCGTACAGGGTACCTACGAGCAGTACTTC.

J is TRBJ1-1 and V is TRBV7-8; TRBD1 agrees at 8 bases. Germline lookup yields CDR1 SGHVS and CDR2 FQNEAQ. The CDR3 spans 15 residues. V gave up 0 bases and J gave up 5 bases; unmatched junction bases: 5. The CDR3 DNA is TGTGCCAGCAGCTTAGCGACAGGGGTTCGGACTGAAGCTTTCTTT. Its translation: CASSLATGVRTEAFF.